The T cell receptor (beta chain) described here comes from a study of T-cell memory formation after mild COVID-19. Whole-study findings and limits: Clones shrinking between day 15 and 85 showed a balanced CD4/CD8 split, and those that grew later tilted toward CD4+. Pre-infection memory showed some responding clones, and this suggested that cross-reactive memory joined.

This CDR3 has 16 amino acids. From germline, CDR1 is SGHTA and CDR2 FQGNSA. The germline V and J ends were trimmed by 0 bases and 4 bases, with 13 bases remaining between them. The sample holds a few counts of this clonotype. Its antigen is as yet unknown. Amplification by 5'RACE using constant-segment primers produced TCR alpha and TCR beta cDNA libraries that carried sample barcodes and UMIs. TCRdb used MiXCR to reprocess the 5' RACE reads, holding one entry per CDR3 protein. The sample shows about half a million distinct CDR3 sequences, 15% to 20% of them seen only once. Sequencing was done on a sample of PBMCs or a T cell subset sorted from them (not recorded which). The chain uses TRBV7-2 and TRBJ1-5; D not resolved. The receptor was isolated from an adult woman who had mild COVID-19 (a few samples of this study predate the infection). Cell type and time point are not known. CDR3 sequence (DNA): TGTGCCAGCAGCTTAGCGTCACTCCCCGGGAATCAGCCCCAGCATTTT. Its translation is CASSLASLPGNQPQHF.